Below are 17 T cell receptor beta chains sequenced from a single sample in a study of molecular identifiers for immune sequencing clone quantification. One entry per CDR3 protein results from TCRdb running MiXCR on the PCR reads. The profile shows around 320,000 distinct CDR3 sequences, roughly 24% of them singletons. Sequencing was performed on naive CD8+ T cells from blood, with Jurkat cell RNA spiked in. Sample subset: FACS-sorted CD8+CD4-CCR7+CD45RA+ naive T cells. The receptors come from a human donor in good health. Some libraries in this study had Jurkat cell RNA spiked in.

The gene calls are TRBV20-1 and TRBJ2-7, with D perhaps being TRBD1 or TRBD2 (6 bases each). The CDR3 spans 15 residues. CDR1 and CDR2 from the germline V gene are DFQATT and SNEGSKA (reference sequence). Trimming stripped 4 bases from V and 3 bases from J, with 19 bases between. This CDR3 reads CSAIGLRDINYEQYF. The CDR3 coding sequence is TGCAGTGCTATTGGTTTGCGGGACATAAACTACGAGCAGTACTTC.

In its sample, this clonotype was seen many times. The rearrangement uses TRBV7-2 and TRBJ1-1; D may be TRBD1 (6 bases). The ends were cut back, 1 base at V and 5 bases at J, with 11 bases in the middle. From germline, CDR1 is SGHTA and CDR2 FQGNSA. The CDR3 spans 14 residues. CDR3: CASSLGGPGTEAFF. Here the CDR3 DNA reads TGTGCCAGCAGCTTAGGGGGGCCGGGGACTGAAGCTTTCTTT.

CDR3 loop: CASSQEPGQGAYEQYF. As DNA, the CDR3 is TGCGCCAGCAGCCAAGAGCCGGGACAGGGTGCCTACGAGCAGTACTTC. The chain joins TRBV4-1 to TRBJ2-7, with 9 positions matching TRBD1. CDR1 is MGHRA and CDR2 is YSYEKL in the germline V gene. This CDR3 has 16 amino acids. The J segment lost 2 bases and the V segment lost 0 bases, leaving 5 bases of the junction unmatched.

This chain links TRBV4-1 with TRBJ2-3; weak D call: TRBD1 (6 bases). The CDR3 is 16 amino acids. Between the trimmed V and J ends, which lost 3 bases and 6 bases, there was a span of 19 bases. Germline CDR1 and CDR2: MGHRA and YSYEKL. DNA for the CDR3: TGCGCCAGCAGCCACCCCGGTAGACAGGTGGATGATACGCAGTATTTT. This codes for CASSHPGRQVDDTQYF.

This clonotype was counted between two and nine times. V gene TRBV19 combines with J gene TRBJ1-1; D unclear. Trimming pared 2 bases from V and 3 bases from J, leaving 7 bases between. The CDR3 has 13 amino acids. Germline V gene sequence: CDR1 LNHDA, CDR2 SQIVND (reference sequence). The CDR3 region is CASSIKSDTEAFF. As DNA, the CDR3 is TGTGCCAGTAGTATAAAGTCGGACACTGAAGCTTTCTTT.

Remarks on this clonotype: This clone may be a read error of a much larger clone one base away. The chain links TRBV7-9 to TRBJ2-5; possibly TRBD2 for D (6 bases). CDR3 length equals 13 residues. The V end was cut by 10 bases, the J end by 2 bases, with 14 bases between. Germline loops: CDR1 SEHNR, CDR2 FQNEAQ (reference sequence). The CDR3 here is CATTQGLQETQYF. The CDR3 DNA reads TGTGCCACCACCCAGGGACTGCAAGAGACCCAGTACTTC.

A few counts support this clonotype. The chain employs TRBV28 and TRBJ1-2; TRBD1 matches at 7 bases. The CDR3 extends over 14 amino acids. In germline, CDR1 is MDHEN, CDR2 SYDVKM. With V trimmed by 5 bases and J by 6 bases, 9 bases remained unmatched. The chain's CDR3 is CASSLTGTVDGYTF. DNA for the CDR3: TGTGCCAGCAGTCTCACCGGGACAGTGGATGGCTACACCTTC.

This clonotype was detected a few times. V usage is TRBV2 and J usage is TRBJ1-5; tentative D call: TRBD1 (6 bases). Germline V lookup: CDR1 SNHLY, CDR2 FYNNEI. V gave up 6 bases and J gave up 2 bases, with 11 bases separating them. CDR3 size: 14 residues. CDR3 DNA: TGTGCCAGCAGGACACAGGGAGGCAATCAGCCCCAGCATTTT. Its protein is CASRTQGGNQPQHF. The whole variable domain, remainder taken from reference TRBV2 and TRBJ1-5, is EPEVTQTPSHQVTQMGQEVILRCVPISNHLYFYWYRQILGQKVEFLVSFYNNEISEKSEIFDDQFSVERPDGSNFTLKIRSTKLEDSAMYFCASRTQGGNQPQHFGDGTRLSIL.

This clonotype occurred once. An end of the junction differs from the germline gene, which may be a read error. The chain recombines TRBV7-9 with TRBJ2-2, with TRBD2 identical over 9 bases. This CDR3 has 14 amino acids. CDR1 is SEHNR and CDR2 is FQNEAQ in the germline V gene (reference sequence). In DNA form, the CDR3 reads TGTGCCAGCAGCTTTAGCGGGAGATCCGGGGAGCTGGTTTTT. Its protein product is CASSFSGRSGELVF.

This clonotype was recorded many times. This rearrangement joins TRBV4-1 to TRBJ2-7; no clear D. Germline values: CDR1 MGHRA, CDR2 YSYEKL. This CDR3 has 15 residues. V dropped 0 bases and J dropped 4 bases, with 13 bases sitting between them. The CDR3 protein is CASSQESRDWYEQYF. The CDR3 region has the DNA TGCGCCAGCAGCCAAGAGAGTAGGGATTGGTACGAGCAGTACTTC.

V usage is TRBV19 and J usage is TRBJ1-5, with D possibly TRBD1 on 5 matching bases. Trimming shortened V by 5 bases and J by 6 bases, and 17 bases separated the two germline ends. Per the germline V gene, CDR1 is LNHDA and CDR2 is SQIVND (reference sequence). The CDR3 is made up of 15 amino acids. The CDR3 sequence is CASSSGTRGTQPQHF. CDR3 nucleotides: TGTGCCAGTAGTTCCGGGACGCGGGGCACTCAGCCCCAGCATTTT. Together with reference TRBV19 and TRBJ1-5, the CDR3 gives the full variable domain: DGGITQSPKYLFRKEGQNVTLSCEQNLNHDAMYWYRQDPGQGLRLIYYSQIVNDFQKGDIAEGYSVSREKKESFPLTVTSAQKNPTAFYLCASSSGTRGTQPQHFGDGTRLSIL.

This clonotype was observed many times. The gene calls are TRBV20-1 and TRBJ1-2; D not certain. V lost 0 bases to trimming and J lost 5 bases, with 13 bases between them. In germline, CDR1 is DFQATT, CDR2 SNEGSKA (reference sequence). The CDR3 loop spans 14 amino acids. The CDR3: CSARDHSIGYGYTF. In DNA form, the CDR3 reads TGCAGTGCTAGAGATCATTCCATAGGGTATGGCTACACCTTC.

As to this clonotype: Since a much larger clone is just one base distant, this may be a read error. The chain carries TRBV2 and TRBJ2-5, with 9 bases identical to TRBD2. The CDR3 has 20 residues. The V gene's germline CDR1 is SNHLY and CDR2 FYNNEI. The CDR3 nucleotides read TGTGCCAGCAGCACTCGCCCAGGGGCCCTAGCGGGAATTAACCAAGAGCCCCAGTACTTC. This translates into CASSTRPGALAGINQEPQYF. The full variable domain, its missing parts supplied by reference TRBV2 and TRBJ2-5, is EPEVTQTPSHQVTQMGQEVILRCVPISNHLYFYWYRQILGQKVEFLVSFYNNEISEKSEIFDDQFSVERPDGSNFTLKIRSTKLEDSAMYFCASSTRPGALAGINQEPQYFGPGTRLLVL.

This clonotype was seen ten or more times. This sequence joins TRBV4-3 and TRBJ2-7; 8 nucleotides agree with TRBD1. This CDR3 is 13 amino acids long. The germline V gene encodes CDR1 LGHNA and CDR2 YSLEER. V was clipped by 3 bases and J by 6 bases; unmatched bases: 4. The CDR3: CASSQDRVGEQYF. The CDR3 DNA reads TGCGCCAGCAGCCAGGACAGGGTTGGCGAGCAGTACTTC.

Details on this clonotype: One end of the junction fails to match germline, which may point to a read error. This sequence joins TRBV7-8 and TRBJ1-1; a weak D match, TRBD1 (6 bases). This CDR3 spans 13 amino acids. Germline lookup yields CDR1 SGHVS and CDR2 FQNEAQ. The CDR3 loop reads CASSPDRNTGAFF. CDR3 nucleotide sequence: TGTGCCAGCAGCCCAGACAGGAACACTGGAGCTTTCTTT.

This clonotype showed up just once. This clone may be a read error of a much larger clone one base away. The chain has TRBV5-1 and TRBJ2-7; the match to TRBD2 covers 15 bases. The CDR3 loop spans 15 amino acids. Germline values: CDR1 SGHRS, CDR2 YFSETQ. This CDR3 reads CASTGTSGGSGEQHF. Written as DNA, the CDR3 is TGCGCCAGCACCGGGACTAGCGGGGGGTCGGGCGAGCAGCACTTC.

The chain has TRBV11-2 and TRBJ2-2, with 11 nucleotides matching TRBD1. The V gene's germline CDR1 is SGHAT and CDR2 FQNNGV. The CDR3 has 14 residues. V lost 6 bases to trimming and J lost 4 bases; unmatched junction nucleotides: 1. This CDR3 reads CASRGQGGTGELFF. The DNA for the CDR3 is TGTGCCAGCAGGGGACAGGGGGGCACCGGGGAGCTGTTTTTT.